Only a few counts were recorded for the clone carrying this T cell receptor beta chain. This record comes from a study of early stage breast cancer tumors. Study in general: Invasive lobular carcinomas made up about 35% of the 12 ER+/PR+/HER2- tumors.

Assay used: immunoSEQ multiplex PCR; TCRdb lists only in-frame clones, some missing. The sample carries more than 7,500 clones, 71% recorded once. The CDR3 is made up of 16 amino acids. Germline trimming cut 4 bases from V and 4 bases from J; bases unmatched to any gene: 11. CDR1 SGDLS and CDR2 YYNGEE come from the germline V gene. V and J are TRBV9 and TRBJ2-3; 8 nucleotides align to TRBD2. Sequenced material: normal breast tissue next to the tumor. The source of this sequence is a person in their sixties or seventies with breast cancer. The CDR3 here is CASSPGLATISDTQYF. CDR3 sequence (DNA): TGTGCCAGCAGCCCCGGACTAGCCACAATTTCAGATACGCAGTATTTT.